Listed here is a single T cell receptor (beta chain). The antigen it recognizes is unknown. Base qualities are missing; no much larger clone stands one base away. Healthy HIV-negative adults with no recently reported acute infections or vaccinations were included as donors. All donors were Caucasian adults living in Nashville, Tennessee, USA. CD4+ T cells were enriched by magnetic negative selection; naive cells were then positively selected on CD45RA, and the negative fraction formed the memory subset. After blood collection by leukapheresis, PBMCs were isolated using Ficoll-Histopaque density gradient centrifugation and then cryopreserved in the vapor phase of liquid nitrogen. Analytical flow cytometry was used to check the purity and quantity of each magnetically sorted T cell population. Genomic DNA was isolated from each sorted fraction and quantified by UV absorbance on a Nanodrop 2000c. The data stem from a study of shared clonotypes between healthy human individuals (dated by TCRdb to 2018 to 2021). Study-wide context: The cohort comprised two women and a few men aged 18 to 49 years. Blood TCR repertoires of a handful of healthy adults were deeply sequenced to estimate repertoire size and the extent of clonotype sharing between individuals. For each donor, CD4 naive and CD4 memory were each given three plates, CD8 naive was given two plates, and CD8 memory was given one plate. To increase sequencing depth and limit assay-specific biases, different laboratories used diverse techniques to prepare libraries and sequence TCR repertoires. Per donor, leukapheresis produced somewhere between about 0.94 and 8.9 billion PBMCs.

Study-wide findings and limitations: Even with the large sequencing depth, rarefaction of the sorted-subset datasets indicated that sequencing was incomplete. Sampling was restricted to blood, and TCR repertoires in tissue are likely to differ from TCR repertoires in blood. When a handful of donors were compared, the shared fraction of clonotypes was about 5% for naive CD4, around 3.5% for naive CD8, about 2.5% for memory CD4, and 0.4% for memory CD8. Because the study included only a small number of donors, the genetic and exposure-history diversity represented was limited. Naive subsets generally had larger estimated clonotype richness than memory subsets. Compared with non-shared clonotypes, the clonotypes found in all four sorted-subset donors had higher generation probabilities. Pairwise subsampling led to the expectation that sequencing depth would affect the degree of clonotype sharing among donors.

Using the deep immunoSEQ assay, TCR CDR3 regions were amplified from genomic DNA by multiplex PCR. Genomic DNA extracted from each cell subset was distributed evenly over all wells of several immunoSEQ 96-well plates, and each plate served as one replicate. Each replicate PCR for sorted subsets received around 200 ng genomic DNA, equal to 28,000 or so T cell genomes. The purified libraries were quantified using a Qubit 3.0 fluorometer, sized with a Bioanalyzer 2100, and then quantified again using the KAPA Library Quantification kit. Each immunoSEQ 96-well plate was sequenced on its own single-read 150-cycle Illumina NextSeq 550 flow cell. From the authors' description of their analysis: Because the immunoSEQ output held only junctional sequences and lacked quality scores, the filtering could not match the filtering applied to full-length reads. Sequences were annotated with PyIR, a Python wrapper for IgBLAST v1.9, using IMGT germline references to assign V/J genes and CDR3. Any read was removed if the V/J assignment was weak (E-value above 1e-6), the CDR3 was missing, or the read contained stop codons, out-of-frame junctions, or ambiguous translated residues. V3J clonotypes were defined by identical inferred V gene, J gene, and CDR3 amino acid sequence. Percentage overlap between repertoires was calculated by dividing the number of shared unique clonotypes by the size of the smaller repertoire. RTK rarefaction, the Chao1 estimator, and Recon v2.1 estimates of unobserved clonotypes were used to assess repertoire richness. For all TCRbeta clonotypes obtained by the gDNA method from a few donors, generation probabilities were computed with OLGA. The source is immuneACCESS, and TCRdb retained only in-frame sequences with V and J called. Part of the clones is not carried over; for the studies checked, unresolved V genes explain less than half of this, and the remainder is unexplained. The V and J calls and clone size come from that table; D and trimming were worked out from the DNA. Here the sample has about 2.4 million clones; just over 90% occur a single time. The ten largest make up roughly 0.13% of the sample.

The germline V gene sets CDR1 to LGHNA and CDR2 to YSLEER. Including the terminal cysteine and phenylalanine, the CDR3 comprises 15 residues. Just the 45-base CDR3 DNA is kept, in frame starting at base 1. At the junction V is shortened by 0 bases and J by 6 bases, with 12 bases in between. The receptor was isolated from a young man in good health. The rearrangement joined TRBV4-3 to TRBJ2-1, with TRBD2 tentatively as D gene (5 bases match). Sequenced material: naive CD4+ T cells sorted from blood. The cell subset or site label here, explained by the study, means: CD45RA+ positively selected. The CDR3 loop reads CASSQELRVTNEQFF. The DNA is TGCGCCAGCAGCCAAGAATTGCGGGTAACCAATGAGCAGTTCTTC.